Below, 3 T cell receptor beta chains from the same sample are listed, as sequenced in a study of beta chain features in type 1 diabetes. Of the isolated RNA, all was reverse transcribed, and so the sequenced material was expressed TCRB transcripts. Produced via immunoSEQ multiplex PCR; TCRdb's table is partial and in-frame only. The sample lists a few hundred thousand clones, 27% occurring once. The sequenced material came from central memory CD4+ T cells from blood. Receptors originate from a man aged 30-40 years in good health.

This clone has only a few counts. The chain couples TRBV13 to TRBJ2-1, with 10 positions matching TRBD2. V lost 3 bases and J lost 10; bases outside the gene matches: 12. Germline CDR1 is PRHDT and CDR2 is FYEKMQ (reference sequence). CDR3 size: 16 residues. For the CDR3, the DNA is TGTGCCAGCAGCTTCAGCGGGAGGGCTGAGTTGGGAGAGCAGTTCTTC. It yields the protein CASSFSGRAELGEQFF.

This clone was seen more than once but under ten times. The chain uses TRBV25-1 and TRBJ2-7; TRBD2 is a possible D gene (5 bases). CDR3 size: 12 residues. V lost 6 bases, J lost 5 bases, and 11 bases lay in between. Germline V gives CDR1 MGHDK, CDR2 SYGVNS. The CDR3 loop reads CASRSSGDEQYF. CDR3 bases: TGTGCCAGCAGGTCCAGCGGCGACGAGCAGTACTTC.

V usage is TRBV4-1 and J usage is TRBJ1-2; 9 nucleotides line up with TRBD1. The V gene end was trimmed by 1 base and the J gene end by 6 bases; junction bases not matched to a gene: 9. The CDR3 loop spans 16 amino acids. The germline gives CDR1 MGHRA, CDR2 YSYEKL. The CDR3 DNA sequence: TGCGCCAGCAGCCAAGCCGGGACAGGGTGGAGAGATGGCTACACCTTC. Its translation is CASSQAGTGWRDGYTF.